These T cell receptor beta chains were read from a single sample in a study of shared clonotypes between healthy human individuals. Some clones are missing from TCRdb's copy, which holds only in-frame ones; the method was immunoSEQ multiplex PCR. The profile shows about 820,000 clones, 80% to 95% of them singletons. The source material was naive CD8+ T cells sorted from blood. These receptors all stem from a man aged 30-40 years in good health. The conserved cysteine and the conserved F or W are not part of the CDR3 here.

V	J	CDR3
TRBV28	TRBJ1-5	ASSKEGDQPQH
TRBV9	TRBJ2-3	ASSVDPSLAQDTQY
TRBV7-9	TRBJ2-1	ASSLGSGGGEQF
TRBV7-2	TRBJ2-7	ASSLVIAYEQY
TRBV18	TRBJ2-7	ASHSAGIPYEQY
TRBV9	TRBJ2-3	ASSVGVGSTDTQY
TRBV9	TRBJ2-1	ASSGGGLSNGDEQF
TRBV2	TRBJ2-1	ASNGGRGQF
TRBV4-2	TRBJ1-5	ASSQEPQGERSNQPQH
TRBV4-1	TRBJ2-2	ASSHSKTSGSTGELF
TRBV2	TRBJ1-2	ASMGRAVYGYT
TRBV30	TRBJ2-7	AWSVLMYEQY
TRBV11-2	TRBJ2-5	ASRERAGGPGEGTQY
TRBV19	TRBJ1-1	ASSIWGYTEAF
TRBV27	TRBJ1-5	ASSGTPVSQPQH
TRBV4-3	TRBJ1-3	ASSQDLSGWGNTIY
TRBV9	TRBJ2-3	ASSSLSDTQY
TRBV25-1	TRBJ1-4	ASSERGQGVEKLF
TRBV6-5	TRBJ2-7	ASSASGVYNEQY
TRBV4-1	TRBJ2-3	ASSHPMREGYTSTDTQY
TRBV5-8	TRBJ2-2	ASRGQNTGELF
TRBV5-4	TRBJ2-1	ASSFGPEQF
TRBV7-9	TRBJ2-1	ASSFSGRASSYNEQF
TRBV5-4	TRBJ2-7	ASSLGREDSYEQY
TRBV27	TRBJ1-4	ASSLSPREATGEKLF
TRBV6-5	TRBJ2-3	ASSYQGSDTQY
TRBV29-1	TRBJ1-1	SVDREGLNTEAF
TRBV27	TRBJ2-7	ASSLEGRSASFYEQY
TRBV6-1	TRBJ2-7	ASSFFYGSYEQY
TRBV2	TRBJ2-7	ASSEGPRGVEQY
TRBV7-8	TRBJ2-5	ASSFILRTAEQETQY